The sequence of this T cell receptor (beta chain) was determined in a study of shared clonotypes between healthy human individuals. CDR3 length: 15 residues. J gave up 6 bases and V 5 bases, and 9 bases lay outside the gene matches. Germline values: CDR1 MGHRA, CDR2 YSYEKL. The table lists this clone with a count of one. Repertoires were generated with immunoSEQ multiplex PCR, while TCRdb's copy carries only in-frame clones and drops some. The sample shows more than 2 million clones, nearly 97% of them seen only once. Source material: naive CD4+ T cells sorted from blood. As to subset: CD45RA+ positively selected. The chain couples TRBV4-1 to TRBJ2-1, with TRBD1 matching over 8 bases. The receptor's source is a young man in good health. The CDR3 sequence is CASSSWQGAINEQFF. DNA for the CDR3: TGCGCCAGCAGCTCCTGGCAGGGGGCAATCAATGAGCAGTTCTTC.